This TCR beta chain stems from a study of CD8+ T cells in alopecia areata. Points from the study as a whole: Just one nonresponder means the tie between baseline CD8+ expansion and response stays uncertain.

In the case of this clone: Its antigen is unknown.

Treatment of the sample: oral pan-JAK inhibitor, 5-10 mg twice daily. cDNA prepared by RNA extraction and subsequent reverse transcription served as the template for sequencing. Data came from immunoSEQ multiplex PCR; TCRdb stores just in-frame clones and leaves some out. This sample has around 200,000 clones, with approximately 55% found just once. This CDR3 has 12 residues. V lost 0 bases and J lost 6, with 2 bases in between. Germline loops: CDR1 LNHNV, CDR2 YYDKDF (reference sequence). Material: CD8+ T cells sorted from blood, obtained at week 24, from a patient treated with tofacitinib. The chain recombines TRBV15 with TRBJ2-2; no reliable D call. The receptor's source is a human donor with alopecia areata. For the CDR3, the DNA is TGTGCCACCAGCAGAGAATCCGGGGAGCTGTTTTTT. Amino acids: CATSRESGELFF.